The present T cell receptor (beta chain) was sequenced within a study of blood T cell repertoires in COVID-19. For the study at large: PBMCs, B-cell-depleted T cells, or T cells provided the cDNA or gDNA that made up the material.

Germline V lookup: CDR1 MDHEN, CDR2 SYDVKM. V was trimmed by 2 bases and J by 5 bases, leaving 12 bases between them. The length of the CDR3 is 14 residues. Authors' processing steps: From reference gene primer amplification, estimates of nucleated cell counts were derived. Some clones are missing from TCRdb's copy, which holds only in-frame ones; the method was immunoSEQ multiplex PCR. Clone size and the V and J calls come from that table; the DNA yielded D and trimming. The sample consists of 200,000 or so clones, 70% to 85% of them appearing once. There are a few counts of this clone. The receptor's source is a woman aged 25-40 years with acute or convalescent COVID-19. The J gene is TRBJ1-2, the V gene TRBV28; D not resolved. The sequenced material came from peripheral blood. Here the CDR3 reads CASSLNRRLYGYTF. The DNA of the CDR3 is TGTGCCAGCAGTTTAAATCGCAGGCTATATGGCTACACCTTC.